This entry features one TCR beta chain sequence. Its antigen is still unknown. TCRdb keeps only in-frame clones here, not all; method: immunoSEQ multiplex PCR. The top ten hold 6% to 8% of the sample, which has 150,000 to 200,000 clones, 86% seen once. V lost 1 base and J lost 6, with 12 bases in between. The CDR3 has 14 amino acids. Germline values: CDR1 LGHNA, CDR2 YSLEER. This sample was taken from a study of cytomegalovirus exposure and HLA in healthy donors. Study-level points and caveats: In a later analysis, first-cohort TCR clusters were found to tend to co-occur in the 120 or so validation repertoires. The study recorded over 150 TCR beta chains that were cytomegalovirus-associated.

The source of this sequence is a man aged 30-40 years in good health and CMV-seropositive. The sample consisted of PBMCs. This rearrangement joins TRBV4-3 to TRBJ1-2; possible D gene TRBD1, 5 bases. CDR3 in DNA: TGCGCCAGCAGCCAAGTGGAGGGGAGGAATGGCTACACCTTC. Translating it yields CASSQVEGRNGYTF.